The 8 T cell receptor beta chains below all came from one sample that was sequenced in a study of blood T cell repertoires in COVID-19 (dated by TCRdb to about 2020). Library method: the immunoSEQ multiplex PCR assay. TCRdb stores this immuneACCESS table with in-frame sequences only. Part of the clones is absent; in the studies checked, under half of the shortfall reflects unresolved V genes, and no reason is known for the rest. The sample yields 200,000 to 250,000 clones; roughly 79% were counted once. The ten largest clones take up around 7.5% of the sample. The source material was peripheral blood. These TCRs come from a woman older than 75 with COVID-19, enrolled during active disease.

V and J are TRBV20-1 and TRBJ2-3, with D unresolved. Germline lookup yields CDR1 DFQATT and CDR2 SNEGSKA (reference sequence). The CDR3 has 11 residues. The V end was cut by 4 bases, the J end by 5 bases, with 7 bases between. Here the CDR3 reads CSAIPGDTQYF. CDR3 nucleotides: TGCAGTGCTATACCGGGAGATACGCAGTATTTT.

This clone was recorded only once. The chain is built from TRBV11-2 and TRBJ1-2; 7 positions match TRBD1. Germline V gene lookup returns CDR1 SGHAT and CDR2 FQNNGV. V dropped 3 bases and J dropped 8; count of bases not matched to a gene: 3. The CDR3 extends over 12 amino acids. The CDR3 bases are TGTGCCAGCAGCTTCAGACAGGGAGGCTACACCTTC. It encodes CASSFRQGGYTF.

The chain recombines TRBV12-2 with TRBJ1-1. TRBV12-2 is an annotated pseudogene. This CDR3 has 13 amino acids. Written as DNA, the CDR3 is TGTGCAAGTCGCTTTAGAGGGAACACTGAAGCTTTCTTT. Its translation: CASRFRGNTEAFF.

The gene calls are TRBV4-1 and TRBJ1-2; D uncertain. The CDR3 length is 15 residues. Germline CDR1 is MGHRA and CDR2 is YSYEKL. Trimming shortened V by 1 base and J by 1 base, and 10 bases separated the two germline ends. CDR3 amino acids: CASSQVGSDNYGYTF. CDR3 DNA: TGCGCCAGCAGCCAAGTAGGTAGCGATAACTATGGCTACACCTTC.

This clone came up once. The chain combines TRBV3-1 (or the pseudogene TRBV3-2) with TRBJ1-2; the D gene is possibly TRBD1 (5 bases). The CDR3 runs 14 residues. Trimming removed 7 bases from V and 2 bases from J, with 14 bases in between. CDR1 LGHDT and CDR2 YNNKEL come from the germline V gene (reference sequence). The CDR3 region is CASTSGRSNYGYTF. In DNA form, the CDR3 reads TGTGCCAGCACCTCAGGGAGGTCCAACTATGGCTACACCTTC.

The chain uses TRBV6-5 and TRBJ1-5; maybe TRBD1 (5 bases). CDR3 length: 15 residues. V lost 4 bases to trimming and J lost 2 bases, with 12 bases between them. Germline assignment: CDR1 MNHEY and CDR2 SVGAGI. The CDR3 coding sequence is TGTGCCAGCAGTTCCTCGGGGGGAGGCAATCAGCCCCAGCATTTT. This encodes CASSSSGGGNQPQHF.

V gene TRBV7-6 combines with J gene TRBJ2-2, with 7 positions matching TRBD2. The CDR3 runs 16 residues. Per germline, CDR1 SGHVS and CDR2 FNYEAQ. V trimming: 0 bases; J trimming: 2 bases; junction bases outside the gene matches: 3. CDR3: CASSLAAGINTGELFF. The CDR3 nucleotides read TGTGCCAGCAGCTTAGCAGCGGGAATAAACACCGGGGAGCTGTTTTTT.

This chain uses TRBV25-1 with TRBJ2-5; the match to TRBD1 covers 9 bases. The CDR3 is 15 amino acids. The V gene's germline CDR1 is MGHDK and CDR2 SYGVNS. Trimming at V came to 7 bases and at J to 9 bases, leaving 15 bases not matched to a gene. CDR3 in DNA: TGTGCCAGCACTGATACCGGGACAGGGATTTATTCCCAGTACTTC. Encoded protein: CASTDTGTGIYSQYF.